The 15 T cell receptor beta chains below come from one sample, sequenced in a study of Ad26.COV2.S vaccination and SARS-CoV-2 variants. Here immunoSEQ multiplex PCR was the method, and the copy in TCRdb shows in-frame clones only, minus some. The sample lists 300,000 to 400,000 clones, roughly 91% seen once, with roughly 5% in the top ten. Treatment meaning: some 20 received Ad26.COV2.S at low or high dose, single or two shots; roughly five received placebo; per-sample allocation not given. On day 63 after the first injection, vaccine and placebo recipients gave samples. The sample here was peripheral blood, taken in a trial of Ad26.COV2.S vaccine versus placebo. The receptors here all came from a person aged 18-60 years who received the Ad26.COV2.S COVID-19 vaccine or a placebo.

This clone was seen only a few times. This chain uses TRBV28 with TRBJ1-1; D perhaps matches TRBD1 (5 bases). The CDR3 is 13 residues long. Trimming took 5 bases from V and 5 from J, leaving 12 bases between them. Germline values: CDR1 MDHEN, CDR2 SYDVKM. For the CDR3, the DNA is TGTGCCAGCAGTCCCCGGGGGTCTACTGAAGCTTTCTTT. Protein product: CASSPRGSTEAFF.

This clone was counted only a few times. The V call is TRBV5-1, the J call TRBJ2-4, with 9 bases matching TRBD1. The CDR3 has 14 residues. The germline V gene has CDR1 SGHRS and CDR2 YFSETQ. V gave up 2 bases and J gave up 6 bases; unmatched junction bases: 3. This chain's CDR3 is CASSLQGAGNIQYF. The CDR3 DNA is TGCGCCAGCAGCTTACAGGGGGCCGGAAACATTCAGTACTTC.

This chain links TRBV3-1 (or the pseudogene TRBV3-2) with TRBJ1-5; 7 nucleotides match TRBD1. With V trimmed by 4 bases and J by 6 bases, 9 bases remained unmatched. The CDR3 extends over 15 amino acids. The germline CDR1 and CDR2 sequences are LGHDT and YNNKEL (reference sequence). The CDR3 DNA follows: TGTGCCAGCAGCCCGTCGGACAGGTATAGTCAGCCCCAGCATTTT. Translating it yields CASSPSDRYSQPQHF.

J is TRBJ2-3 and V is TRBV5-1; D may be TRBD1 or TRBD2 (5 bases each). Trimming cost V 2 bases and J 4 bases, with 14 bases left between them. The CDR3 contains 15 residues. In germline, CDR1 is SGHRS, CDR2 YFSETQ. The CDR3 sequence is CASSFGGARSDTQYF. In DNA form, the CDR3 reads TGCGCCAGCAGCTTTGGGGGAGCGAGGTCAGATACGCAGTATTTT. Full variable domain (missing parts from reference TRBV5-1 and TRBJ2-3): KAGVTQTPRYLIKTRGQQVTLSCSPISGHRSVSWYQQTPGQGLQFLFEYFSETQRNKGNFPGRFSGRQFSNSRSEMNVSTLELGDSALYLCASSFGGARSDTQYFGPGTRLTVL.

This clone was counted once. The CDR3 region has the DNA TGTGCCAGTAGTATCACAGGGCCCACTGAAGCTTTCTTT. Translation: CASSITGPTEAFF. The V call is TRBV19, the J call TRBJ1-1; weak D call: TRBD1 (6 bases). V gave up 3 bases and J gave up 4 bases, with 9 bases separating them. This CDR3 has 13 amino acids. The germline V gene has CDR1 LNHDA and CDR2 SQIVND (reference sequence).

The CDR3 region is CASSFGEEGPYEQYF. The CDR3 DNA is TGCGCCAGCAGCTTCGGGGAAGAGGGACCCTACGAGCAGTACTTC. This chain joins TRBV5-1 and TRBJ2-7; D could derive from TRBD1 or TRBD2 (5 bases each). Trimming left V 2 bases short and J 2 bases short, with 14 bases between. The length of the CDR3 is 15 residues. Germline assignment: CDR1 SGHRS and CDR2 YFSETQ. The full variable domain, in which reference TRBV5-1 and TRBJ2-7 provide the parts outside the CDR3, is KAGVTQTPRYLIKTRGQQVTLSCSPISGHRSVSWYQQTPGQGLQFLFEYFSETQRNKGNFPGRFSGRQFSNSRSEMNVSTLELGDSALYLCASSFGEEGPYEQYFGPGTRLTVT.

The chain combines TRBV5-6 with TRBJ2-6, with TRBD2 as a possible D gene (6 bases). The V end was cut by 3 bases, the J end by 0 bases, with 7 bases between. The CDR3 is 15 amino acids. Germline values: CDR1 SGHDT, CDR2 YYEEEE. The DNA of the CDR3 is TGTGCCAGCAGCTGGGGGGACTCTGGGGCCAACGTCCTGACTTTC. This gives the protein CASSWGDSGANVLTF. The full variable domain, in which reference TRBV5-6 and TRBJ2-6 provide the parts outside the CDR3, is DAGVTQSPTHLIKTRGQQVTLRCSPKSGHDTVSWYQQALGQGPQFIFQYYEEEERQRGNFPDRFSGHQFPNYSSELNVNALLLGDSALYLCASSWGDSGANVLTFGAGSRLTVL.

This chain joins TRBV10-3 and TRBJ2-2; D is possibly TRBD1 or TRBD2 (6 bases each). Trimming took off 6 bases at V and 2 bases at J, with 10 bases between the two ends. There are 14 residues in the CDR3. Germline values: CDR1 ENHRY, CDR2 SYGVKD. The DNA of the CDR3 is TGTGCCATCAGAGGGGGGTCCAACACCGGGGAGCTGTTTTTT. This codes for CAIRGGSNTGELFF.

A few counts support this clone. The CDR3 region is CASRGMYTEAFF. Written as DNA, the CDR3 is TGTGCCAGTAGGGGAATGTACACTGAAGCTTTCTTT. The chain recombines TRBV19 with TRBJ1-1; D is unresolved. CDR1 LNHDA and CDR2 SQIVND come from the germline V gene (reference sequence). Trimming removed 6 bases from V and 3 bases from J, with 8 bases in between. There are 12 residues in the CDR3.

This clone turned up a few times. Here the CDR3 DNA reads TGTGCCAGCAGTTACCAGGGATCCTATGGCTACACCTTC. Translated, it gives CASSYQGSYGYTF. The chain employs TRBV6-6 and TRBJ1-2, with D possibly TRBD1 on 5 matching bases. Trimming removed 2 bases from V and 4 bases from J, with 8 bases in between. In germline, CDR1 is MNHNY, CDR2 SVGAGI (reference sequence). CDR3 length: 13 residues.

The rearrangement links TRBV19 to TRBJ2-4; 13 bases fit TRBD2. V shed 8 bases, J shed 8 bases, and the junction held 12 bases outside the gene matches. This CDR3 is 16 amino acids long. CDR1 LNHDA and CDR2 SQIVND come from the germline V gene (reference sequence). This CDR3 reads CASSGRLAGGSDIQYF. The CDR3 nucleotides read TGTGCCAGTTCCGGAAGACTAGCGGGGGGCTCAGACATTCAGTACTTC.

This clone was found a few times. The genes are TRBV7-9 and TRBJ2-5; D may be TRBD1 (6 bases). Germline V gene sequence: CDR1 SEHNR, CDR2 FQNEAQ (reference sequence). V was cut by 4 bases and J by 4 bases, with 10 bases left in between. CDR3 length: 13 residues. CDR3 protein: CASSSRGPETQYF. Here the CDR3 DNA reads TGTGCCAGCAGCTCCAGGGGCCCAGAGACCCAGTACTTC.

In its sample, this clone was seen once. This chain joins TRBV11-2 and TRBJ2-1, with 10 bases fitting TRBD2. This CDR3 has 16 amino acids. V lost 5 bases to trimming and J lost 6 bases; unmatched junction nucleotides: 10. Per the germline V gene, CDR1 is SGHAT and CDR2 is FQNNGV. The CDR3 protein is CASSASLAGARNEQFF. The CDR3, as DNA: TGTGCCAGCAGCGCGTCTCTAGCGGGAGCACGCAATGAGCAGTTCTTC.

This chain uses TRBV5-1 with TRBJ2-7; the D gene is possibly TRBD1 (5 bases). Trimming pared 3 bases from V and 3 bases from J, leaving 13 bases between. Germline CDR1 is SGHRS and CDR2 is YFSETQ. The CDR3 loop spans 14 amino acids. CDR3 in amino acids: CASSSPDSHYEQYF. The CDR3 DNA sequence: TGCGCCAGCAGCTCCCCCGACAGTCACTACGAGCAGTACTTC.

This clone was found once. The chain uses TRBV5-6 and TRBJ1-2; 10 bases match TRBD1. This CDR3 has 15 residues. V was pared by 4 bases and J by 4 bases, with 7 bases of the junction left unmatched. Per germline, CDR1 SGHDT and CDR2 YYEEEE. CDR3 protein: CASSPGTGASYGYTF. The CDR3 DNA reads TGTGCCAGCAGCCCGGGGACAGGGGCCAGCTATGGCTACACCTTC.